Listed below are T cell receptor beta chains from one sample, sequenced in a study of T cells in Graves' hyperthyroidism and ophthalmopathy. TCRdb redid the calling of the multiplex PCR reads with MiXCR, one entry per CDR3 protein. Among some 550,000 distinct CDR3 sequences listed, under 25% were seen once. Sequencing was done on a sample of blood. All receptors come from a man younger than 30 with Graves' hyperthyroidism. Each CDR3 is given with its conserved first and last residue.

CASSLRILKDQRGSPQPQHF | TRBJ1-5 | TRBV5-4 | 20
CASARGRTEAFF | TRBJ1-1 | TRBV12-3/TRBV12-4 | 12
CASSQGSGRMRNTIYF | TRBJ1-3 | TRBV4-2 | 16
CASSDPGTGLNRAFF | TRBJ1-1 | TRBV12-3/TRBV12-4 | 15
CASSGASGREAFF | TRBJ1-1 | TRBV4-1 | 13
CASSLDSGAGQGAVEQYF | TRBJ2-7 | TRBV7-6 | 18
CASRGRTGSYEQYF | TRBJ2-7 | TRBV28 | 14
CATRGFYEQYF | TRBJ2-7 | TRBV2 | 11
CASTVGGAQPQHF | TRBJ1-5 | TRBV12-3/TRBV12-4 | 13
CASSLRFGEAQYF | TRBJ2-5 | TRBV7-9 | 13
CASSKGTGGGETQYF | TRBJ2-5 | TRBV28 | 15
CASSQAGVVYEQYF | TRBJ2-7 | TRBV12-3/TRBV12-4 | 14
CASSVQGTIQYF | TRBJ2-7 | TRBV25-1 | 12
CASSLMRGIGELFF | TRBJ2-2 | TRBV27 | 14
CASSQLQGPLHF | TRBJ1-6 | TRBV27 | 12
CASSLNLGNTIYF | TRBJ1-3 | TRBV27 | 13
CASSLQQTSNYGYTF | TRBJ1-2 | TRBV12-3/TRBV12-4 | 15
CASSRQGYQPQHF | TRBJ1-5 | TRBV12-3/TRBV12-4 | 13
CASSLRLAGGIHTGELFF | TRBJ2-2 | TRBV27 | 18
CASSFLLAKNIQYF | TRBJ2-4 | TRBV12-3/TRBV12-4 | 14
CASSGRRVNQPQHF | TRBJ1-5 | TRBV2 | 14
CASSGRTGEAFF | TRBJ1-1 | TRBV2 | 12
CATSRDLRRGNAEAFF | TRBJ1-1 | TRBV15 | 16
CASKGGHSYGYTF | TRBJ1-2 | TRBV12-3/TRBV12-4 | 13
CASSSSDRGRYGYTF | TRBJ1-2 | TRBV6-5 | 15
CASSPLFDSRVRGTF | TRBJ1-2 | TRBV5-1 | 15
CARSTGVNTEAFF | TRBJ1-1 | TRBV25-1 | 13
CASSYDRGDYGYTF | TRBJ1-2 | TRBV6-5 | 14
CASSILGAEDRLREQYF | TRBJ2-7 | TRBV19 | 17
CASTPGGGLSNQPQHF | TRBJ1-5 | TRBV28 | 16